These 2 T cell receptor beta chains were sequenced from one sample in a study of CD8+ T cells in alopecia areata. The treatment is: oral pan-JAK inhibitor, 5-10 mg twice daily. RNA extraction and reverse transcription yielded cDNA as sequencing template. Produced via immunoSEQ multiplex PCR; TCRdb's table is partial and in-frame only. This table has 130,000 to 150,000 clones, 75% to 85% appearing once. The input for sequencing was CD8+ T cells sorted from blood, taken at week 4, from a patient treated with tofacitinib. Source of these receptors: a human donor with alopecia areata.

This clone was found a few times. Here the CDR3 reads CASSPTGTKYDTQYF. The CDR3 coding sequence is TGTGCCAGCAGCCCTACCGGGACTAAATACGATACGCAGTATTTT. The chain links TRBV5-6 to TRBJ2-3, with 7 bases matching TRBD2. CDR1 and CDR2 (germline): SGHDT, YYEEEE. The CDR3 covers 15 residues. V trimming: 4 bases; J trimming: 6 bases; junction bases outside the gene matches: 11.

The chain employs TRBV13 and TRBJ1-1; the match to TRBD1 covers 7 bases. The CDR3 totals 18 residues. Germline V gives CDR1 PRHDT, CDR2 FYEKMQ (reference sequence). V lost 5 bases and J lost 6; bases outside the gene matches: 21. The CDR3 DNA reads TGTGCCAGCAGCCCCAGAATGGAAGGGGGCCGGTTGTACGCTGAAGCTTTCTTT. Translated: CASSPRMEGGRLYAEAFF.